The TCR beta chain described here comes from a study of STAT5B mutations in CD4+ large granular lymphocyte leukemia. Study-level results: Approximately 25% of private leukemic clonotypes occurred rarely in other patients' non-leukemic repertoires.

The table lists this clone with a count of one. The antigen remains undetermined. The germline gives CDR1 SGHRS, CDR2 YFSETQ. CDR3 length: 16 residues. J lost 2 bases, V lost 4 bases, and 7 bases had no gene match. Method: immunoSEQ multiplex PCR; TCRdb's copy keeps in-frame clones and lacks some. The sample records about 38,000 clones, 75% to 85% being singletons. Sequenced material: CD4+ T cells from blood buffy coats. This chain connects TRBV5-1 to TRBJ2-5, with TRBD2 identical over 11 bases. This sequence was found in a human donor in good health. CDR3 amino acids: CASSPFLAGGQETQYF. CDR3 DNA sequence: TGCGCCAGCAGCCCCTTTCTAGCGGGGGGTCAAGAGACCCAGTACTTC.